The present T cell receptor beta chain was sequenced within a study of T cells after yellow fever vaccination. Study-level information: Low-cell-number fractions underwent preparation using SMART-Seq v4 Ultra Low Input. Notes on the study in general: Although most clonotypes did not, a small share appeared in both CD4 and CD8 compartments. Repertoires sorted by FACS could include abundant clonotypes that are contaminants from the bulk population.

A word on this clonotype: Its antigen is undetermined.

TCRdb reprocessed the 5' RACE reads via MiXCR and lists one record per CDR3 protein. The sample lists some 320,000 distinct CDR3 sequences; around 11% were seen once. This CDR3 contains 13 residues. The germline V and J ends were trimmed by 4 bases and 1 base, with 7 bases remaining between them. Germline lookup yields CDR1 SGHTA and CDR2 FQGNSA. Sequenced material: CD4+ T cells sorted from PBMCs, taken 45 days after the yellow fever booster vaccination. V gene TRBV7-2 combines with J gene TRBJ2-5; D is unresolved. The sequence derives from a man aged 18-30 years who received the YFV17D yellow fever vaccine. CDR3 residues: CASSSGPQETQYF. The CDR3 DNA reads TGTGCCAGCAGCTCGGGCCCCCAAGAGACCCAGTACTTC.